This TCR beta chain is drawn from a study of T cells in Graves' hyperthyroidism and ophthalmopathy (dated by TCRdb to about 2019). In terms of the full investigation: Peripheral blood samples were taken at initial diagnosis, before any treatment was given. A discovery cohort of roughly 100 patients, about 44 with Graves' ophthalmopathy and roughly 59 with stable Graves' hyperthyroidism, was used to find distinguishing TCR V-J signatures. Prospective prediction of ophthalmopathy was tested in an independent validation cohort of approximately 18 hyperthyroidism patients and around 16 patients who later progressed to ophthalmopathy. The 90 to 100 discovery patients were randomly divided into training and test sets at a 7:3 ratio. Thyroid tissue and blood T-cell repertoires from more than five Graves' hyperthyroidism patients were also compared in the study. Following sampling, methimazole starting at 30 mg daily was given to hyperthyroidism patients, and high-dose intravenous methylprednisolone was given to ophthalmopathy patients. The paper reports TCR Vbeta CDR3 sequencing of 135 peripheral blood samples: approximately 41 ophthalmopathy, some 80 hyperthyroidism and around 17 progressor patients.

A patient counted as having stable Graves' hyperthyroidism if no progression to ophthalmopathy occurred over 18 months of follow-up. Hyperthyroidism patients were aged 18 to 65 years and newly diagnosed, with disease duration of less than 2 months. Exclusion was applied to patients with uncontrolled infections, other autoimmune diseases, pregnancy or lactation. Clinical symptoms, serum thyroxine and TRAb, thyroid ultrasound, and orbital computed tomography formed the basis for the diagnoses. Ficoll-Paque density gradient centrifugation was used to isolate PBMCs from 10 ml of fresh peripheral blood. Trizol reagent was used to extract total RNA, and RNA quality was then checked on an Agilent 2100 Bioanalyzer. Overall study results and their limits: A 13 V-J signature model separated ophthalmopathy from stable hyperthyroidism, with roughly 88% sensitivity and 81.08% specificity in cross-validation and 80%/75% in testing. In validation, progression to ophthalmopathy was predicted by the model with 70.59% sensitivity and approximately 78% specificity, a median of approximately 6.5 months before onset. No statistical method was used to fix the sample size in advance, and group allocation was not hidden from the investigators. Most expanded thyroid clonotypes (frequency above 0.001) were also detected in blood, a finding suggesting that blood repertoires may reflect thyroid immune responses.

Amplification of TCR beta CDR3 regions was carried out from RNA transcripts. A first-round RT-PCR of the TCR CDR3 used the HTBI primer set with the Qiagen OneStep RT-PCR kit. A second multiplex PCR round built the libraries, followed by size selection and purification. Libraries were sequenced paired-end with 100 bp reads on an Illumina HiSeq2000. Under the source paper's analysis protocol: SOAPnuke was used to process the raw data, with reads discarded if the reads contained adapters or uncalled bases, had a mean Phred below 15, or lacked an exact constant-primer or identifier match. High-quality paired reads were merged with COPE v1.2.5, and unique nucleotide sequences were defined as clonotypes. MiTCR v1.1 was used to align clonotypes to the IMGT TRBV, TRBD and TRBJ reference segments. The analysis included only V-J combinations with a frequency above 0.0001, which together covered approximately 99% of the repertoires. A TCS score was defined as the ratio between F50 (clonal expansion) and ExV (chaos), using BLOSUM62-based TCRdist between CDR3 peptides within each V-J. Welch's t-statistics and random forest reduced some 510 V-J features to about 12, which were used in a naive Bayes classifier (R e1071). TCRdb ran its own pipeline on the public reads, namely fastp trimming at Q25 and MiXCR clone calling, and kept in-frame beta chains. Each CDR3 protein appears once, grouped with its most common genes and DNA. The V and J calls follow TCRdb's processing rather than the paper's. The sample includes about 360,000 distinct CDR3 sequences, with over 10% observed a single time. The top ten clones comprise around a tenth of the sample.

CDR3 length: 16 amino acids, cysteine to phenylalanine. Solely the CDR3 DNA is kept, with 48 bases framed from the first base. CDR1 and CDR2, per the germline V gene, are SGHVS and FQNEAQ. V loses 6 bases of germline sequence and J loses 1 base, and the interval between the two ends is 15 bases. There are many counts of this clonotype. Its antigen target is currently unknown. The input lacks base qualities; no much larger clone sits a single base away. Sequencing was carried out using blood. The chain joins TRBV7-8 to TRBJ2-2; D gene: possibly TRBD1, on 9 matching bases. The sequence was obtained from a woman younger than 35 with Graves' hyperthyroidism. This receptor has the CDR3 CASRAGGQGNTGELFF. The DNA sequence is TGTGCCAGCAGGGCGGGGGGACAGGGGAACACCGGGGAGCTGTTTTTT. The variable domain in full, with residues beyond the CDR3 obtained from the reference TRBV7-8 and TRBJ2-2 genes, is GAGVSQSPRYKVAKRGQDVALRCDPISGHVSLFWYQQALGQGPEFLTYFQNEAQLDKSGLPSDRFFAERPEGSVSTLKIQRTQQEDSAVYLCASRAGGQGNTGELFFGEGSRLTVL.